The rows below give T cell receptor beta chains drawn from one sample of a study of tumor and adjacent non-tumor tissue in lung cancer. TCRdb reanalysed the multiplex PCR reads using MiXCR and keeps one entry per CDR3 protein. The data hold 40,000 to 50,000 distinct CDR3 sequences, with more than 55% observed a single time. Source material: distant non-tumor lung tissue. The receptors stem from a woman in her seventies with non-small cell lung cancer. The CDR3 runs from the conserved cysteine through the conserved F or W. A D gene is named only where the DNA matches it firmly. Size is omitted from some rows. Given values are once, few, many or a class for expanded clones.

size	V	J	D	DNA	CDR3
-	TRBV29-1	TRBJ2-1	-	TGCAGCTGTGATGAGGTGGGTGTCAACGCCTACAATGAGCAGTTCTTC	CSCDEVGVNAYNEQFF
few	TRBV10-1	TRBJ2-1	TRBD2	TGCGCAAGCAGTTGGGCTAGCGGAACAATGAATGAGCAGTTCTTC	CASSWASGTMNEQFF
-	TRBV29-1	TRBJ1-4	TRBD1	TGCAGCTTCGGACAGGTGGGGAGTAATGAAAAACTGTTTTTT	CSFGQVGSNEKLFF
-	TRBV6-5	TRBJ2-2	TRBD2	TGTGACAGCAGTTACTCGACTAGCAGGAGACCCGGGGAGCTGTTTTTT	CDSSYSTSRRPGELFF
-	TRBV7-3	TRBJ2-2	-	TGTGCCAGCAACTTAACGCGGCAGATGAACACCGGGGAGCTGTTTTTT	CASNLTRQMNTGELFF
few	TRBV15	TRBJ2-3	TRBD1	TGTGCCACCAGCAGGGACAGGGACCTACCAGATACGCAGTATTTT	CATSRDRDLPDTQYF
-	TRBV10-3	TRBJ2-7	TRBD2	TGTGCCATCAGTGAGGAGGCTAGCGGTTCCCACGAGCAGTACTTC	CAISEEASGSHEQYF
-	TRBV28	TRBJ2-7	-	TGTGCCGGCAATCCACTGTGGGGAGTTTCCTACGAGCAGTACTTC	CAGNPLWGVSYEQYF
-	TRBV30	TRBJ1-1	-	TGTGCTTGGAGTGTCGGGGTATGGAGAGCCACTGAAGTTTTCTTT	CAWSVGVWRATEVFF
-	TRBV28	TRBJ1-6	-	TGTGCCAGCATCTCCGCGGGGCAGAGCGCCTATAATTCACCCCTCCACTTT	CASISAGQSAYNSPLHF